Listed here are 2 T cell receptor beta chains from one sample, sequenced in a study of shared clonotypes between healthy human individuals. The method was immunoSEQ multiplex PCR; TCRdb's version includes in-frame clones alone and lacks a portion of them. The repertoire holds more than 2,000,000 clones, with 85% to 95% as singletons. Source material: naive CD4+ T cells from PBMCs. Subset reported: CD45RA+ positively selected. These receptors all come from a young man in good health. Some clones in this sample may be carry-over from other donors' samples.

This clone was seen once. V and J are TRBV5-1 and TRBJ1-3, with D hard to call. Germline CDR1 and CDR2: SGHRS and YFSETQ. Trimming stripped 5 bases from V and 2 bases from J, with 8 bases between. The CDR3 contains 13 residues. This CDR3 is CASSQEPGNTIYF. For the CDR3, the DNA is TGCGCCAGCAGTCAGGAACCTGGAAACACCATATATTTT. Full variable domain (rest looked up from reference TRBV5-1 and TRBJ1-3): KAGVTQTPRYLIKTRGQQVTLSCSPISGHRSVSWYQQTPGQGLQFLFEYFSETQRNKGNFPGRFSGRQFSNSRSEMNVSTLELGDSALYLCASSQEPGNTIYFGEGSWLTVV.

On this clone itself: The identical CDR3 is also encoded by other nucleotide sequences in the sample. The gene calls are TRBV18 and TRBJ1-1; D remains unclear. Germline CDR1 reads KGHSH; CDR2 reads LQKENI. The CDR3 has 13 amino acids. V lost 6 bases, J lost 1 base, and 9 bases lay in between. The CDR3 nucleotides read TGTGCCAGCTCTCCCGGACCGAACACTGAAGCTTTCTTT. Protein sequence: CASSPGPNTEAFF.